The sequence of this T cell receptor beta chain was determined in a study of blood T cell repertoires in COVID-19. Germline CDR1 is WNHNN and CDR2 is SYGVQD (reference sequence). V lost 6 bases and J lost 1, with 9 bases in between. The CDR3 has 13 amino acids. Libraries were prepared by immunoSEQ multiplex PCR; TCRdb keeps only in-frame clonotypes and omits some of them. The sample includes a few hundred thousand clones, 70% to 90% seen only once; the top ten take approximately 5.7%. The receptor was derived from a middle-aged woman who had recovered from COVID-19. The specimen sequenced was PBMCs or T cells enriched from blood (not recorded which). The rearrangement uses TRBV10-1 and TRBJ1-1; D not certain. The chain's CDR3 is CASSISRNTEAFF. DNA of the CDR3: TGCGCCAGCAGCATTAGTAGGAACACTGAAGCTTTCTTT.